The 15 T cell receptor beta chains given below trace back to one sample, sequenced in a study of blood T cell repertoires in COVID-19. TCRdb's table, derived via immunoSEQ multiplex PCR, lists solely in-frame clones and lacks some. The sample has 190,000 or so clones; about 87% are singletons. The sample comprised peripheral blood. These receptors were obtained from a man aged 35-49 years with active or convalescent COVID-19.

The chain uses TRBV5-6 and TRBJ2-5, with TRBD1 matching over 8 bases. V shed 4 bases, J shed 0 bases, and the junction held 5 bases outside the gene matches. This CDR3 region has 15 residues. In germline, CDR1 is SGHDT, CDR2 YYEEEE. CDR3 sequence: CASSRQGAHQETQYF. DNA of the CDR3: TGTGCCAGCAGCCGTCAGGGGGCCCACCAAGAGACCCAGTACTTC.

This clone was observed a handful of times. The CDR3 sequence is CASSTNGPRGATNEKLFF. The CDR3 region has the DNA TGTGCCAGCAGTACTAACGGACCCCGGGGAGCAACTAATGAAAAACTGTTTTTT. J is TRBJ1-4 and V is TRBV27; D gene uncertain. CDR1 is MNHEY, CDR2 SMNVEV, per germline (reference sequence). V was cut by 5 bases and J by 0 bases, with 19 bases left in between. The CDR3 has 18 residues. Looking up the rest from reference TRBV27 and TRBJ1-4 gives the full variable domain: EAQVTQNPRYLITVTGKKLTVTCSQNMNHEYMSWYRQDPGLGLRQIYYSMNVEVTDKGDVPEGYKVSRKEKRNFPLILESPSPNQTSLYFCASSTNGPRGATNEKLFFGSGTQLSVL.

This clone was recorded once. The chain combines TRBV5-1 with TRBJ2-1; TRBD2 is a possible D gene (5 bases). Germline V gene lookup returns CDR1 SGHRS and CDR2 YFSETQ. The CDR3 sequence is 13 residues long. V was clipped by 4 bases and J by 7 bases, with 12 bases between them. Here the CDR3 reads CASSLGLMNEQFF. The CDR3 nucleotides read TGCGCCAGCAGCCTAGGACTGATGAATGAGCAGTTCTTC.

The rearrangement joins TRBV5-4 to TRBJ2-2; 8 bases fit TRBD1. The germline V gene encodes CDR1 SGHNT and CDR2 YYREEE (reference sequence). The CDR3 sequence is 13 residues long. J was trimmed by 7 bases and V by 9 bases; bases with no gene match: 8. DNA of the CDR3: TGTGCCACTCCGGACAGGGATAACGGGGAGCTGTTTTTT. This translates into CATPDRDNGELFF.

This sequence joins TRBV16 and TRBJ1-1; tentative D call: TRBD1 (6 bases). The V and J ends lost 1 base and 8 bases respectively, with 14 bases between them. CDR1 is KGHSY and CDR2 is FQNENV in the germline V gene. The CDR3 covers 14 residues. CDR3 in amino acids: CASSQLKGTSEAFF. CDR3 in DNA: TGTGCCAGCAGCCAATTGAAGGGGACAAGCGAAGCTTTCTTT. Based on the CDR3 plus reference TRBV16 and TRBJ1-1, the full variable domain is GEEVAQTPKHLVRGEGQKAKLYCAPIKGHSYVFWYQQVLKNEFKFLISFQNENVFDETGMPKERFSAKCLPNSPCSLEIQATKLEDSAVYFCASSQLKGTSEAFFGQGTRLTVV.

This clone appeared a few times. The CDR3 protein is CASSLGASGLQETQYF. The CDR3 region has the DNA TGTGCCAGCAGCCTGGGGGCTAGCGGACTCCAAGAGACCCAGTACTTC. V and J are TRBV7-6 and TRBJ2-5, with D possibly TRBD2 on 7 matching bases. The germline V and J ends were trimmed by 5 bases and 1 base, with 17 bases remaining between them. The CDR3 extends over 16 amino acids. The germline V gene encodes CDR1 SGHVS and CDR2 FNYEAQ.

J is TRBJ2-2 and V is TRBV2, with 7 bases that match TRBD1. With 6 bases clipped from V and 0 bases from J, the junction kept 4 bases outside the gene matches. Germline V gene sequence: CDR1 SNHLY, CDR2 FYNNEI. The CDR3 runs 15 residues. DNA of the CDR3: TGTGCCAGCAGAGCTGACAGGGCGAACACCGGGGAGCTGTTTTTT. As protein: CASRADRANTGELFF.

This chain connects TRBV5-1 to TRBJ2-5; possibly TRBD2 for D (7 bases). Germline V gives CDR1 SGHRS, CDR2 YFSETQ. The V end was cut by 3 bases, the J end by 4 bases, with 16 bases between. This CDR3 spans 15 amino acids. CDR3 DNA: TGCGCCAGCAGCTCCATAGGGGGGGGAGGAGAGACCCAGTACTTC. This translates into CASSSIGGGGETQYF.

The J gene is TRBJ1-5, the V gene TRBV7-2, with TRBD1 as a possible D gene (6 bases). Trimming shortened V by 6 bases and J by 4 bases, and 13 bases separated the two germline ends. Per the germline V gene, CDR1 is SGHTA and CDR2 is FQGNSA. The CDR3 is made up of 14 amino acids. The CDR3: CASSPLQGNQPQHF. DNA for the CDR3: TGTGCCAGCAGTCCGCTCCAGGGGAATCAGCCCCAGCATTTT.

This clone was detected only once. The rearrangement joins TRBV9 to TRBJ2-6; 7 bases agree with TRBD1. V gave up 3 bases and J gave up 3 bases; unmatched junction bases: 12. The CDR3 covers 18 residues. The germline CDR1 and CDR2 sequences are SGDLS and YYNGEE. The CDR3, as DNA: TGTGCCAGCAGCGACCCTAACAGGGGTAGGAGTGGGGCCAACGTCCTGACTTTC. It encodes CASSDPNRGRSGANVLTF.

The CDR3 region has the DNA TGCGCCAGCAGCGAGCTTACAGGGGGCTTATTGGATGAGCAGTTCTTC. Residues: CASSELTGGLLDEQFF. This sequence joins TRBV5-1 and TRBJ2-1; 9 positions match TRBD1. The CDR3 has 16 residues. The junction had 13 bases not matched to a gene; V was cut back by 4 bases and J by 8 bases. Per germline, CDR1 SGHRS and CDR2 YFSETQ.

The rearrangement joins TRBV12-3 or TRBV12-4 to TRBJ1-4, with TRBD1 as a possible D gene (5 bases). The V end lost 8 bases, the J end lost 0 bases, and 7 bases lay between the germline ends. The CDR3 has 13 residues. In DNA form, the CDR3 reads TGTGCCAGCTCAGGGTCAACTAATGAAAAACTGTTTTTT. Translated, it gives CASSGSTNEKLFF.

This chain uses TRBV6-1 with TRBJ1-6; D not resolved. The CDR3 loop spans 13 amino acids. V was pared by 3 bases and J by 6 bases, with 6 bases between. In germline, CDR1 is MNHNS, CDR2 SASEGT. CDR3 nucleotide sequence: TGTGCCAGCAGTGAGTCGTTTAATTCACCCCTCCACTTT. Translating it yields CASSESFNSPLHF.

The chain combines TRBV3-1 (or the pseudogene TRBV3-2) with TRBJ1-1; the D is unclear. The V gene's germline CDR1 is LGHDT and CDR2 YNNKEL (reference sequence). CDR3 length: 14 residues. The V end lost 1 base, the J end lost 4 bases, and 10 bases lay between the germline ends. The CDR3 loop is CASSQVARSTEAFF. The CDR3 DNA reads as TGTGCCAGCAGCCAAGTTGCGAGGAGCACTGAAGCTTTCTTT.

The rearrangement uses TRBV19 and TRBJ1-5; D gene uncertain. CDR1 is LNHDA and CDR2 is SQIVND in the germline V gene (reference sequence). With 11 bases removed from V and 0 bases from J, the gap between germline ends came to 11 bases. The CDR3 runs 13 residues. This chain's CDR3 is CAPTTYSNQPQHF. The CDR3 DNA reads as TGTGCCCCTACCACCTATAGCAATCAGCCCCAGCATTTT.